This TCR beta chain stems from a study of shared clonotypes between healthy human individuals. As for the study in general: Used for every donor were three CD4 naive, three CD4 memory, two CD8 naive and one CD8 memory plate.

Study-wide results and caveats: The sole specimen, blood, was sampled, and tissue repertoires likely differ.

Assay used: immunoSEQ multiplex PCR; TCRdb lists only in-frame clones, some missing. The table records a few million clones, about 92% of them present only once. About this clone itself: What it binds is not known.

Germline V gene data show CDR1 as SGHVS and CDR2 as FQNEAQ. Trimming left V 1 base short and J 7 bases short, with 7 bases between. CDR3 length: 12 residues. This chain joins TRBV7-8 and TRBJ1-1, with D uncertain. Sequenced material: naive CD4+ T cells sorted from blood. As to subset: CD45RA+ positively selected. The clonotype comes from a man between 18 and 29 years old in good health. The CDR3: CASSLVMGEAFF. The CDR3 nucleotides are TGTGCCAGCAGCTTAGTTATGGGTGAAGCTTTCTTT.